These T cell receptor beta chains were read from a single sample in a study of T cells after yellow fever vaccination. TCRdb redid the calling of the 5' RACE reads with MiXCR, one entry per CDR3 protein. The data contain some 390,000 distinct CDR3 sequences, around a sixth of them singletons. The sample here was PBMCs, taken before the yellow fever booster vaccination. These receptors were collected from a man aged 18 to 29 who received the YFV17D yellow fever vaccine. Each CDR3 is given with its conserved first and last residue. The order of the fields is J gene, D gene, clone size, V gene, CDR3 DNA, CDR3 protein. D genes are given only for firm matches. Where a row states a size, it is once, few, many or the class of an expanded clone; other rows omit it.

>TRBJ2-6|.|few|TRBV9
TGTGCCAGCAGCGTATCACTCATATCTGGGGCCAACGTCCTGACTTTC
CASSVSLISGANVLTF
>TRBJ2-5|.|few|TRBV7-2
TGTGCCAGCAGCTCCCGGGGGGCGTATTTTCAAGAGACCCAGTACTTC
CASSSRGAYFQETQYF
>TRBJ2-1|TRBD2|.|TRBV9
TGTGCCAGCAGCGTATTTTCCGGGACTAGCGGCCTCAATGAGCAGTTCTTC
CASSVFSGTSGLNEQFF
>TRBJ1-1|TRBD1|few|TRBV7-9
TGTGCCAGCAGCGCTCCCGGGACAGGGAGGGTATGGGGCACTGAAGCTTTCTTT
CASSAPGTGRVWGTEAFF
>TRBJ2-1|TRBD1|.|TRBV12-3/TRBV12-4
TGTGCCAGCAGGGGACAGGGGGCATTCGAGCAGTTCTTC
CASRGQGAFEQFF
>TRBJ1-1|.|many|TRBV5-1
TGCGCCAGCAGCTTGTGGGCAGGGCCCACTGAAGCTTTCTTT
CASSLWAGPTEAFF
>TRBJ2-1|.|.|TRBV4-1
TGCGCCAGCAGACCCGTCCTGAGCTCCTACAATGAGCAGTTCTTC
CASRPVLSSYNEQFF
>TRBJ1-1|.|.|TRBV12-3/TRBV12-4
TGTGCCAGCAGTGCCCGCCGGAACACTGAAGCTTTCTTT
CASSARRNTEAFF
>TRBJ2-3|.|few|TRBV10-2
TGCGCCAGCCGGGCGATGGATACGCAGTATTTT
CASRAMDTQYF
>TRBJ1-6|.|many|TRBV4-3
TGCGCCAGCAGCCAAGACGGGGGTGGGGTTGCCGATTCACCCCTCCACTTT
CASSQDGGGVADSPLHF
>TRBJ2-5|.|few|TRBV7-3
TGTGCCAGCAGCTCAGGTCCCAAAGAGACCCAGTACTTC
CASSSGPKETQYF
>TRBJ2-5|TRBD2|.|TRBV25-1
TGTGCCAGCAGGCGGGAGGTATGGGAGACCCAGTACTTC
CASRREVWETQYF
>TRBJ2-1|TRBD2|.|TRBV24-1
TGTGCCACCAGTGACCTTCGCGGGGGGGCTGGAACCTACAATGAGCAGTTCTTC
CATSDLRGGAGTYNEQFF
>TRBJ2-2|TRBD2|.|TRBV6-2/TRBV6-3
TGTGCCAGCAACCGGGGGGAGACCACCGGGGAGCTGTTTTTT
CASNRGETTGELFF
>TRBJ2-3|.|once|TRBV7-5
TGTATCTCTTCAAAGGAGATTGATACGCAGTATTTT
CISSKEIDTQYF
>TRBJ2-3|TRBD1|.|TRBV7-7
TGTGCTAGCAGCTCGCTGGGACAGACAGATACGCAGTATTTT
CASSSLGQTDTQYF
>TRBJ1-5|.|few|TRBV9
TGTGCCAGCAGCGTAACGCGTTCCAGGGGACGGGGCCCCGGTGGGCCCCAGCATTTT
CASSVTRSRGRGPGGPQHF
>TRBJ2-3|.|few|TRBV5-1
TGCGCCAGCAGCTTCACCCTCCCGGGAGATACGCAGTATTTT
CASSFTLPGDTQYF
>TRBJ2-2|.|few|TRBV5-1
TGCGCCAGCAGCTTGAGAGGGGAGAACACCGGGGAGCTGTTTTTT
CASSLRGENTGELFF
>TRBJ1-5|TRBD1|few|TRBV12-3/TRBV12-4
TGTGCCAGCAGTTTTCTCGGGGACAGACATAGCAATCAGCCCCAGCATTTT
CASSFLGDRHSNQPQHF
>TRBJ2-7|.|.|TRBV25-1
TGTGCCAGCGCCGGGGTAGGATGGGAGCAGTACTTC
CASAGVGWEQYF
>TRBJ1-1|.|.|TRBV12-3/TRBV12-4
TGTGCCAGCAGTTTACAGGGGCGGGCTGAAGCTTTCTTT
CASSLQGRAEAFF
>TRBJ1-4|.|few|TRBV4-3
TGCGCCAGCAGCCAAGAGGGGCAGGGCTCTAATGAAAAACTGTTTTTT
CASSQEGQGSNEKLFF
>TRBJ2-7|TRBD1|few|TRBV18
TGTGCCAGCGTCCGCGGCCAGGGGGAAAACGAGCAGTACTTC
CASVRGQGENEQYF
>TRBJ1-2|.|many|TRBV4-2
TGTGCCAGCAGCCAAGATCCGGGGATTAATGGCTACACCTTC
CASSQDPGINGYTF
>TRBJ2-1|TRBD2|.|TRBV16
TGTGCCAGCAGCCCATGGCGGGGGGGGCAGGATGAGCAGTTCTTC
CASSPWRGGQDEQFF
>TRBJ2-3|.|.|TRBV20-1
TGCGGGGTTGAGGGTTGGGATACGCAGTATTTT
CGVEGWDTQYF
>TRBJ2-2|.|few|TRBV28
TGTGCCAGCAGACAGGAGAACACCGGGGAGCTGTTTTTT
CASRQENTGELFF
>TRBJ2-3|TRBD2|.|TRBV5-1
TGCGCCAGCATGGCGGGGGGTGCTAGCACAGATACGCAGTATTTT
CASMAGGASTDTQYF
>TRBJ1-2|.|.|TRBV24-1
TGTGCCACCAGTGACACAGGGGGCTACACCTTC
CATSDTGGYTF
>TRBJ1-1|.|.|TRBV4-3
TGCGCCAGCAGCCGGAATGAGAACACTGAAGCTTTCTTT
CASSRNENTEAFF
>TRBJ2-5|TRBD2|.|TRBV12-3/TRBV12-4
TGTGCCAGCAGTCCCGGGACTAGCGGGGGGGTTTACCAAGAGACCCAGTACTTC
CASSPGTSGGVYQETQYF
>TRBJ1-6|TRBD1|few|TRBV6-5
TGTGCCAGCAGGTCGGCCCCTGGACAGGGGGACAATTCACCCCTCCACTTT
CASRSAPGQGDNSPLHF
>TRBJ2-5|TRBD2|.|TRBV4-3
TGCGCCAGCAGCCAGGCCTCGTCGCGGGGGGCGGGGGAGACCCAGTACTTC
CASSQASSRGAGETQYF
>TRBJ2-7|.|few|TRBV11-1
TGTGCCAGCAGCTTAGCACCGGGCAAGGGCGAGCAGTACTTC
CASSLAPGKGEQYF
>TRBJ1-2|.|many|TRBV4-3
TGCGCCAGCAGCCAAGATATCTCTGAGGGAGGCTACACCTTC
CASSQDISEGGYTF
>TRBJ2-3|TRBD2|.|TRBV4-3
TGCGCCAGCAGCCATAGCGGGGGGCCCGAGGATACGCAGTATTTT
CASSHSGGPEDTQYF
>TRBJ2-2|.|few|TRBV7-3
TGTGCCAGCAGCTTATGGGGCTACCCGGCCGGGGAGCTGTTTTTT
CASSLWGYPAGELFF
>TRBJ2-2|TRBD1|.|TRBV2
TGTGCCAGCAAGGGTCAGGGGGCCTCCGGGGAGCTGTTTTTT
CASKGQGASGELFF
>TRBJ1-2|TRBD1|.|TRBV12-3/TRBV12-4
TGTGCCAGCAGTGCTGACAGGGTCTGGAATGGCTACACCTTC
CASSADRVWNGYTF
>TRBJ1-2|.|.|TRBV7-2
TGTGCCAGCAGCTATACAGGCTCCGCCGGCTACACCTTC
CASSYTGSAGYTF